This is a list of T cell receptor beta chains from one sample in a study of regulatory T cells in long-lasting Graves disease. A single record per CDR3 protein comes from TCRdb applying MiXCR to the multiplex PCR reads. This table holds 310,000 or so distinct CDR3 sequences, around a fifth found once. The material was peripheral blood mononuclear cells (PBMCs), obtained when the disease was refractory, from a patient treated with antithyroid drugs. These receptors all stem from a female donor with Graves disease. Each CDR3 is given with its conserved first and last residue. D genes are given only for firm matches. A clone size is listed for some rows: how often the clone was seen (once, few, many), or a class if it is expanded.

>TRBV15|TRBJ1-2|few|NA
TGTGCCACCAGCAGAGGGGGGAGGGATGGCTACACCTTC
CATSRGGRDGYTF
>TRBV28|TRBJ1-2|NA|NA
TGTGCCAGCAGTTCCCCCTGGGGCTACACCTTC
CASSSPWGYTF
>TRBV18|TRBJ2-1|NA|TRBD2
TGTGCCAGCTCACCGGGGGAGGGTGAAGTACCGTTCTTC
CASSPGEGEVPFF
>TRBV6-2/TRBV6-3|TRBJ1-2|NA|TRBD1
TGTGCCAGCAGTCGGGGCGACAGGGCGGACTATGGCTACACCTTC
CASSRGDRADYGYTF
>TRBV7-2|TRBJ2-1|NA|NA
TGTGCCAGCAGCCAACTGCGGAATGAGCAGTTCTTC
CASSQLRNEQFF
>TRBV5-1|TRBJ1-1|NA|NA
TGCGCCAGCTCAACAGAGATGAACACTGAAGCTCTCTTT
CASSTEMNTEALF
>TRBV3-1|TRBJ2-5|many|NA
TGTGCCAGCAGCCAAGTGGACCGCCAAGAGACCCAGTACTTC
CASSQVDRQETQYF
>TRBV28|TRBJ2-2|NA|NA
TGTGCCAGCAGTTTAGGGTCGGCAGGAACCGGGGAGCTGTTTTTT
CASSLGSAGTGELFF
>TRBV28|TRBJ2-2|many|TRBD1
TGTGCCAGCAGTTTTCCCCGGGACAGGGTGGACACCGGGGAGCTGTTTTTT
CASSFPRDRVDTGELFF
>TRBV11-2|TRBJ1-2|many|TRBD1
TGTGCCAGCACCTCTTACAGGGGAGGCTACACCTTC
CASTSYRGGYTF
>TRBV20-1|TRBJ2-2|few|TRBD1
TGCAGTGCCTGGGACAGGGGCACCGGGGAGCTGTTTTTT
CSAWDRGTGELFF
>TRBV20-1|TRBJ2-7|many|TRBD1
TGCAGTGCTAGAGATCTAGGGGGCGGCTCCTACGAGCAGTACTTC
CSARDLGGGSYEQYF
>TRBV5-1|TRBJ1-2|NA|NA
TGCGCCAGCACGCAAGGGGGGGATCTTGGCTACACCTTC
CASTQGGDLGYTF
>TRBV7-2|TRBJ2-1|NA|NA
TGTGCCAGCAGCTTAATACCCTCCCTGGCGGGGACATCCTACAATGAGCAGTTCTTC
CASSLIPSLAGTSYNEQFF
>TRBV4-3|TRBJ2-7|once|NA
TGCGCCAGCAGCCAAGAGGTAACAGTAGACTACGAGCAGTACTTC
CASSQEVTVDYEQYF
>TRBV30|TRBJ2-7|NA|NA
TGTGCCTGGAGTGTACAAGAGGAGAGTTTACTTGGGATTGGCGAGCAGTACTTC
CAWSVQEESLLGIGEQYF